Listed below are T cell receptor beta chains from one sample, sequenced in a study of human T cells and chemical hapten exposure. TCRdb re-derived calls from the RACE reads in MiXCR, one entry per CDR3 protein. The table lists 180,000 or so distinct CDR3 sequences, 20% to 25% of them singletons. The sample here was whole blood, taken in connection with sensitization to the hapten diphenylcyclopropenone (DPC). The receptors come from a woman between 50 and 59 years old with alopecia areata. Some clones in this sample may be carry-over from other donors' samples. The CDR3 runs from the conserved cysteine through the conserved F or W. A D gene is named only where the DNA matches it firmly. The size of a clone is reported for some rows only, either as once, few or many, or as a class for expanded clones.

D	V	size	J	DNA	CDR3
-	TRBV7-8	-	TRBJ1-5	TGTGCCAGCAGCTTAGATCGGACAGCTAGCAATCAGCCCCAGCATTTT	CASSLDRTASNQPQHF
-	TRBV3-1	-	TRBJ1-2	TGTGCCAGCAGCCATCAACCAGGGGGCTACACCTTC	CASSHQPGGYTF
TRBD1	TRBV18	-	TRBJ2-5	TGTGCCAGCTCACCACCGGGACAGGGGACCGAGACCCAGTACTTC	CASSPPGQGTETQYF
TRBD1	TRBV28	-	TRBJ2-2	TGTGCCAGCAGTCCCGGGGACAGGGGCACCGGGGAGCTGTTTTTT	CASSPGDRGTGELFF
-	TRBV7-6	-	TRBJ2-5	TGTGCCAGCAGCTTGAGGGTGGGCCAGACCCAGTACTTC	CASSLRVGQTQYF
TRBD2	TRBV12-3/TRBV12-4	-	TRBJ2-5	TGTGCCAGCAGAGAACTAGCGAAAGAGACCCAGTACTTC	CASRELAKETQYF
-	TRBV7-2	few	TRBJ1-1	TGTGCCAGCAGCTTAGTACGGCACACTGAAGCTTTCTTT	CASSLVRHTEAFF
-	TRBV6-5	few	TRBJ2-7	TGTGCCAGCAGTACTAGTCTCTACGAGCAGTACTTC	CASSTSLYEQYF
-	TRBV6-1	-	TRBJ2-3	TGTGCCAGCACAGGAGATACGCAGTATTTT	CASTGDTQYF
-	TRBV12-3/TRBV12-4	-	TRBJ1-2	TGTGCCAGCAGTTTAGGTCTTGAAGGGCCTGGCTACACCTTC	CASSLGLEGPGYTF
-	TRBV20-1	-	TRBJ2-1	TGCAGTGCTAGGGACAGCGTCGCGGGTTACAATGAGCAGTTCTTC	CSARDSVAGYNEQFF
-	TRBV29-1	few	TRBJ2-3	TGCAGCGGCGGTAGCGGAGCGGGAGATACGCAGTATTTT	CSGGSGAGDTQYF
TRBD1	TRBV12-3/TRBV12-4	few	TRBJ1-1	TGTGCCAGCAGTTTTCACAGGGGGAACACTGAAGCTTTCTTT	CASSFHRGNTEAFF
-	TRBV29-1	medium-sized	TRBJ2-5	TGCAGCGTTGTGGTAGGGGCAGGAGCTCAAGAGACCCAGTACTTC	CSVVVGAGAQETQYF
-	TRBV19	few	TRBJ2-7	TGTGCCAGTAGTATAGATGCGGGAAGGTCCTACGAGCAGTACTTC	CASSIDAGRSYEQYF
TRBD2	TRBV7-3	-	TRBJ2-3	TGTGCCAGCAGCTCCTCTCCAGCGGGAGTGCGCGCAGATACGCAGTATTTT	CASSSSPAGVRADTQYF
TRBD1	TRBV9	-	TRBJ2-1	TGTGCCAGCAGCGCAGCCCCTACAGGGGGAAATGAGCAGTTCTTC	CASSAAPTGGNEQFF
TRBD1	TRBV7-9	-	TRBJ2-1	TGTGCCAGCAGCCATACAGGGGAGAGCAATGAGCAGTTCTTC	CASSHTGESNEQFF
TRBD2	TRBV7-8	-	TRBJ2-1	TGTGCCAGCAGCCTTAGGATGCTGGGACTAGCGGGAAAGGGGCAGTTCTTC	CASSLRMLGLAGKGQFF
TRBD1	TRBV4-2	few	TRBJ1-2	TGTGCCAGCAGCTACCGGACAGGAGCGGATAACTATGGCTACACCTTC	CASSYRTGADNYGYTF
TRBD1	TRBV19	-	TRBJ1-5	TGTGCCAGTGGGGATGGGACAGGGGGTTTTCAGCCCCAGCATTTT	CASGDGTGGFQPQHF
-	TRBV27	-	TRBJ1-5	TGTGCCAGCAGTTCTCTCACACAACTCCTCGGGACGGATAGCAATCAGCCCCAGCATTTT	CASSSLTQLLGTDSNQPQHF
-	TRBV20-1	few	TRBJ1-5	TGCAGTGCGAAAGGGCACAGGCCTAATCAGCCCCAGCATTTT	CSAKGHRPNQPQHF
TRBD2	TRBV6-5	-	TRBJ2-1	TGTGCCAGCAGTACCCCGACTAGCGGGAGGGGTAATGAGCAGTTCTTC	CASSTPTSGRGNEQFF
-	TRBV12-3/TRBV12-4	-	TRBJ1-5	TGTGCCAGCACCCTGAGAGATCATCAGCCCCAGCATTTT	CASTLRDHQPQHF
-	TRBV19	few	TRBJ2-1	TGTGCCAGTAGTATAGATCCTCCCGGGGCGAGCTCCTACAATGAGCAGTTCTTC	CASSIDPPGASSYNEQFF
TRBD2	TRBV4-2	-	TRBJ2-1	TGTGCCAGCAGCCAAGGACTAGCGGGAGGTCACTCCTACAATGAGCAGTTCTTC	CASSQGLAGGHSYNEQFF
TRBD2	TRBV20-1	-	TRBJ2-5	TGCAGTGCTGGCCCCGGGACTAGCGCAGAAGAGACCCAGTACTTC	CSAGPGTSAEETQYF
TRBD2	TRBV13	-	TRBJ2-7	TGTGCCAGCAGCTCTTTGGGCGGGAGCGGGAAGCAGTACTTC	CASSSLGGSGKQYF
-	TRBV12-3/TRBV12-4	-	TRBJ1-1	TGTGCCAGCAGTTTAGGGGGGGGCTCGAACACTGAAGCTTTCTTT	CASSLGGGSNTEAFF
TRBD2	TRBV5-1	-	TRBJ2-3	TGCGCCAGCAGCTTGGCGACTAGCGTGGGCACAGATACGCAGTATTTT	CASSLATSVGTDTQYF
-	TRBV12-3/TRBV12-4	few	TRBJ1-5	TGTGCCAGCAGTACAAAACCCTCGGGGGGGGGGCCCCAGCATTTT	CASSTKPSGGGPQHF
-	TRBV5-1	few	TRBJ2-5	TGCGCCAGCAGCCCGCGAACCCCAGTTCAAGAGACCCAGTACTTC	CASSPRTPVQETQYF
-	TRBV9	-	TRBJ2-3	TGTGCCAGCAGCGGTTCCGGGACTAGCACAGATACGCAGTATTTT	CASSGSGTSTDTQYF
TRBD2	TRBV4-2	few	TRBJ2-7	TGTGCCAGCAGCCCCCGGTGGGGGGGTCACGAGCAGTACTTC	CASSPRWGGHEQYF
TRBD1	TRBV5-1	-	TRBJ2-2	TGCGCCAGCAGCCCGGACAGGGCGAACACCGGGGAGCTGTTTTTT	CASSPDRANTGELFF
TRBD2	TRBV29-1	few	TRBJ2-6	TGCAGCGTTGATTCTTTGCCTAGCGGAAGCTCTGGGGCCAACGTCCTGACTTTC	CSVDSLPSGSSGANVLTF
-	TRBV7-9	few	TRBJ1-2	TGTGCCAGCAGCTTACTGCAGGCCGATAACTATGGCTACACCTTC	CASSLLQADNYGYTF
TRBD2	TRBV3-1	few	TRBJ2-7	TGTGCCAGCAGCCAGGCGGGGAGGGCCTACGAGCAGTACTTC	CASSQAGRAYEQYF
-	TRBV29-1	-	TRBJ1-1	TGCAGCGTTGAAGGGGGATGGGAGGTGGGGAACCCTGAAGCTTTCTTT	CSVEGGWEVGNPEAFF
-	TRBV29-1	-	TRBJ2-1	TGCAGCGTTGGCCAACTTACCTCCTACAATGAGCAGTTCTTC	CSVGQLTSYNEQFF
-	TRBV29-1	-	TRBJ1-1	TGCAGCGTTGAAATCAGTCAGAACACTGAAGCTTTCTTT	CSVEISQNTEAFF
-	TRBV28	-	TRBJ1-1	TGTGCCAGCGCGTCTGCTGAACACACTGAAGCTTTCTTT	CASASAEHTEAFF
-	TRBV7-9	few	TRBJ2-3	TGTGCCAGCAGCTTAGGGGGCCCCACAGATACGCAGTATTTT	CASSLGGPTDTQYF
TRBD1	TRBV5-1	-	TRBJ1-1	TGCGCCAGCAGCTTGGCGACAGGGGGCTGGATGGGCACTGAAGCTTTCTTT	CASSLATGGWMGTEAFF
TRBD1	TRBV2	-	TRBJ1-4	TGTGCCAGCAGTAAGGGACAGGGGGCAGGAGTTGAAAAACTGTTTTTT	CASSKGQGAGVEKLFF
TRBD1	TRBV6-2/TRBV6-3	many	TRBJ1-2	TGTGCCAGCTTCGGGACAGCGATCTATGGCTACACCTTC	CASFGTAIYGYTF
-	TRBV20-1	-	TRBJ2-3	TGCAGTGCTATCGGATTCACAGATACGCAGTATTTT	CSAIGFTDTQYF
-	TRBV10-3	many	TRBJ2-1	TGTGCCATCAGTGAGGACAGGACCTACAATGAGCAGTTCTTC	CAISEDRTYNEQFF
-	TRBV7-9	-	TRBJ1-1	TGTGCCAGCAGCCCGGAGACAGGCCAAGCTTTCTTT	CASSPETGQAFF
-	TRBV29-1	few	TRBJ2-2	TGCAGCGGAAGTCTGACGAACACCGGGGAGCTGTTTTTT	CSGSLTNTGELFF
-	TRBV9	-	TRBJ2-3	TGTGCCAGCAGCGTAGGCAGCAGGCGGCTCCCGGCGGATACGCAGTATTTT	CASSVGSRRLPADTQYF
-	TRBV12-2	-	TRBJ1-4	TGTGCAAGTCGCCCAGGGGTGCGACTTCTTCAATCCGGAGCTAATGAAAAACTGTTTTTT	CASRPGVRLLQSGANEKLFF
TRBD2	TRBV20-1	-	TRBJ2-7	TGCAGTGCAAAGCCGGGACTAGCGGGAGTCGAGCAGTACTTC	CSAKPGLAGVEQYF
-	TRBV20-1	few	TRBJ1-1	TGCAGTGCTACCCCAACGAACACTGAAGCTTTCTTT	CSATPTNTEAFF
-	TRBV6-6	-	TRBJ2-1	TGTGCCAGCAGTTACTCGACCCAAGACGAGCAGTTCTTC	CASSYSTQDEQFF
-	TRBV20-1	-	TRBJ2-7	TGCAGTGGTACCTCGAGGGGGGGCTACGAGCAGTACTTC	CSGTSRGGYEQYF
TRBD1	TRBV5-1	few	TRBJ1-5	TGCGCCAGCAGCTTGGGACAGGGGCTGAATCAGCCCCAGCATTTT	CASSLGQGLNQPQHF
-	TRBV18	-	TRBJ2-4	TGTGCCAGCTCACCGATCGATTGGTACAAAAACATTCAGTACTTC	CASSPIDWYKNIQYF